This passage covers 31 T cell receptor beta chains from one sample sequenced in a study of blood T cells in healthy people across ages. It was with a sample-barcoded 5' primer and a J-beta primer mix that a second PCR of roughly 7 to 12 cycles was run. Via MiXCR, TCRdb re-called the 5' RACE reads, giving one row per CDR3 protein. The sample comprises roughly 1,100,000 distinct CDR3 sequences, almost 25% of which are singletons, and 0.75% rests with the top ten. Separately, the same data were catalogued under a study of T cells of mothers and their children.

The sample taken for sequencing was blood. The receptors shown here come from a girl aged 2-15 years in good health.

Only a few counts were recorded for this clonotype. The chain carries TRBV15 and TRBJ2-7, with 7 bases lining up with TRBD1. The CDR3 has 14 amino acids. Trimming took 5 bases from V and 2 from J; bases not matched to a gene: 6. Germline CDR1 reads LNHNV; CDR2 reads YYDKDF (reference sequence). CDR3 sequence: CATSSRDRPYEQYF. In nucleotides, the CDR3 is TGTGCCACCAGCTCGAGGGACAGACCCTACGAGCAGTACTTC.

This clonotype was observed a handful of times. The genes are TRBV12-3 or TRBV12-4 and TRBJ2-5, with TRBD2 matching over 9 bases. V lost 6 bases and J lost 5; bases outside the gene matches: 7. The CDR3 totals 14 residues. In DNA, the CDR3 is TGTGCCAGCAGGGCGGGAGGGCCGGGTGAGACCCAGTACTTC. This gives the protein CASRAGGPGETQYF.

A few counts support this clonotype. The rearrangement joins TRBV7-2 to TRBJ2-7; TRBD2 matches 8 bases. With 3 bases clipped from V and 2 bases from J, the junction kept 6 bases outside the gene matches. Germline-derived CDR1 and CDR2 are SGHTA and FQGNSA. The CDR3 extends over 15 amino acids. In nucleotides, the CDR3 is TGTGCCAGCAGCTTTAACGGGGGGGGTACCTACGAGCAGTACTTC. This codes for CASSFNGGGTYEQYF. Variable domain in full (rest from reference TRBV7-2 and TRBJ2-7): GAGVSQSPSNKVTEKGKDVELRCDPISGHTALYWYRQSLGQGLEFLIYFQGNSAPDKSGLPSDRFSAERTGGSVSTLTIQRTQQEDSAVYLCASSFNGGGTYEQYFGPGTRLTVT.

Notes on this clonotype: The junction does not match germline at one end; this may be a read error. For the CDR3, the DNA is TGCAGTGCTAGAGATTCTGGGACTTCTCCCTCCTACAATAAGCAGTTCTTC. Protein: CSARDSGTSPSYNKQFF. The chain employs TRBV20-1 and TRBJ2-7; possibly TRBD2 for D (6 bases). The end of the DNA fits TRBJ2-1 better, so the J call may be wrong. Germline V CDR1 and CDR2: DFQATT, SNEGSKA (reference sequence). The CDR3 is 17 amino acids.

There are a few counts of this clonotype. The chain links TRBV2 to TRBJ2-1; D gene uncertain. There are 14 residues in the CDR3. Germline V lookup: CDR1 SNHLY, CDR2 FYNNEI. V gave up 4 bases and J gave up 5 bases, with 12 bases separating them. The CDR3 nucleotides read TGTGCCAGCAGTGTACTACCCGAAGACAATGAGCAGTTCTTC. Translating gives CASSVLPEDNEQFF.

This clonotype was seen a handful of times. The rearrangement uses TRBV7-2 and TRBJ2-4; D call uncertain. Trimming cost V 4 bases and J 0 bases, with 13 bases left between them. The CDR3 has 16 amino acids. Germline assignment: CDR1 SGHTA and CDR2 FQGNSA. In nucleotides, the CDR3 is TGTGCCAGCAGCTCCGCGACGGGTCTAGCCAAAAACATTCAGTACTTC. Residues: CASSSATGLAKNIQYF.

The V call is TRBV12-3 or TRBV12-4, the J call TRBJ2-3; 11 bases map to TRBD2. Unmatched junction bases numbered 17, after V lost 5 bases and J lost 4 bases. The CDR3 length is 19 residues. The CDR3 nucleotides read TGTGCCAGCAGTGCCTTCGACACTTCACTAGCGGGAGTTTCAGATACGCAGTATTTT. Residues: CASSAFDTSLAGVSDTQYF.

This clonotype was seen a few times. The gene calls are TRBV27 and TRBJ2-7, with D tentatively TRBD1 or TRBD2 (5 bases each). The length of the CDR3 is 13 residues. The V gene's germline CDR1 is MNHEY and CDR2 SMNVEV (reference sequence). Trimming cost V 5 bases and J 1 base, with 9 bases left between them. CDR3 DNA: TGTGCCAGCAGTGAGGGGTTTTCCTACGAGCAGTACTTC. The encoded protein is CASSEGFSYEQYF.

The chain is built from TRBV3-1 and TRBJ2-5; no clear D gene. V was cut by 4 bases and J by 2 bases, with 14 bases left in between. CDR3 size: 15 residues. CDR1 and CDR2 from the germline V gene are LGHDT and YNNKEL (reference sequence). The CDR3 loop is CASSPSQAQQETQYF. The CDR3 coding sequence is TGTGCCAGCAGCCCAAGCCAGGCTCAGCAAGAGACCCAGTACTTC.

Comment on this clonotype: One junction end disagrees with the germline gene, perhaps due to a read error. The gene calls are TRBV20-1 and TRBJ1-2; D ambiguous. This CDR3 spans 9 amino acids. Germline V CDR1 and CDR2: DFQATT, SNEGSKA (reference sequence). The CDR3 DNA reads TGCAGTGCTAACAATGGCTACACCTTC. This encodes CSANNGYTF.

The V gene is TRBV20-1, the J gene TRBJ1-2, with a possible D match to TRBD1 (6 bases). The V gene's germline CDR1 is DFQATT and CDR2 SNEGSKA (reference sequence). Trimming shortened V by 3 bases and J by 4 bases, and 12 bases separated the two germline ends. There are 13 residues in the CDR3. CDR3 region: CSARETGIYGYTF. CDR3 sequence (DNA): TGCAGTGCTAGGGAAACAGGGATCTATGGCTACACCTTC.

The chain is built from TRBV4-1 and TRBJ1-4; 10 bases line up with TRBD1. The germline V gene has CDR1 MGHRA and CDR2 YSYEKL. The CDR3 sequence is 17 residues long. Trimming took 3 bases from V and 0 from J; bases not matched to a gene: 4. The CDR3 sequence: CASSQATGGTTNEKLFF. The CDR3 coding sequence is TGCGCCAGCAGCCAGGCGACAGGGGGCACAACTAATGAAAAACTGTTTTTT.

The V gene is TRBV7-2, the J gene TRBJ1-5; D unresolved. The length of the CDR3 is 12 residues. Germline CDR1 is SGHTA and CDR2 is FQGNSA. V was trimmed by 3 bases and J by 4 bases, leaving 4 bases between them. CDR3 in DNA: TGTGCCAGCAGCTTTTTTAATCAGCCCCAGCATTTT. Protein product: CASSFFNQPQHF.

The V call is TRBV5-1, the J call TRBJ2-7, with a weak D call TRBD2 (5 bases). The CDR3 loop spans 13 amino acids. Per the germline V gene, CDR1 is SGHRS and CDR2 is YFSETQ. The V end lost 0 bases, the J end lost 6 bases, and 10 bases lay between the germline ends. The CDR3: CASSLVGIGEQYF. The CDR3 nucleotides are TGCGCCAGCAGCTTGGTCGGGATTGGCGAGCAGTACTTC.

This clonotype turned up a few times. The V call is TRBV12-3 or TRBV12-4, the J call TRBJ2-1; D possibly corresponds to TRBD2 (5 bases). The end of the DNA aligns better with TRBJ2-7, so the J call may be wrong. The CDR3 contains 13 residues. The CDR3 reads CASRRIVAGGQYF. The CDR3 DNA reads TGTGCCAGCAGAAGGATAGTTGCGGGCGGGCAGTACTTC.

The rearrangement uses TRBV29-1 and TRBJ2-5; tentative D call: TRBD2 (5 bases). Near its end, the DNA agrees better with TRBJ2-7, so the J call may be wrong. This CDR3 has 14 residues. The germline gives CDR1 SQVTM, CDR2 ANQGSEA. Here the CDR3 reads CSVIGPGGSYEQYF. The CDR3 DNA reads as TGCAGCGTTATAGGACCTGGAGGCTCCTACGAGCAGTACTTC.

This clonotype was observed a few times. V is TRBV12-3 or TRBV12-4 and J is TRBJ2-5; D call uncertain. The CDR3 is 13 residues long. Trimming pared 6 bases from V and 5 bases from J, leaving 13 bases between. Here the CDR3 reads CASSPFTGETQYF. CDR3 bases: TGTGCCAGCAGCCCATTTACTGGGGAGACCCAGTACTTC.

The chain recombines TRBV12-3 or TRBV12-4 with TRBJ1-2; TRBD1 is a possible D gene (6 bases). The V and J ends lost 3 bases and 2 bases respectively, with 13 bases between them. The CDR3 is made up of 15 amino acids. CDR3 DNA: TGTGCCAGCAGTTTTGTTGGGGGCTTAAACTATGGCTACACCTTC. It translates to CASSFVGGLNYGYTF.

This rearrangement joins TRBV6-6 to TRBJ2-5, with D unclear. Trimming left V 0 bases short and J 3 bases short, with 5 bases between. The CDR3 is 13 residues long. CDR1 and CDR2 from the germline V gene are MNHNY and SVGAGI (reference sequence). CDR3 sequence: CASSYSEEETQYF. DNA of the CDR3: TGTGCCAGCAGTTACTCAGAGGAAGAGACCCAGTACTTC.

This chain connects TRBV7-9 to TRBJ2-7, with TRBD1 matching 7 bases. The CDR3 runs to 16 residues. Germline V gives CDR1 SEHNR, CDR2 FQNEAQ (reference sequence). The junction had 8 bases not matched to a gene; V was cut back by 2 bases and J by 1 base. The CDR3 loop reads CASSLPPGQRSYEQYF. In nucleotides, the CDR3 is TGTGCCAGCAGCTTACCACCGGGACAGAGGTCCTACGAGCAGTACTTC.

This clonotype showed up just once. The chain uses TRBV12-5 and TRBJ2-5; D ambiguous. The DNA end is a closer match to TRBJ2-1, so the J assignment may be wrong. Germline loops: CDR1 LGHNT, CDR2 FRNRAP. The CDR3 length is 13 residues. CDR3 coding DNA: TGTGCTAGTGGTCCTCAGGTACGGGATGAGCAGTTCTTC. Translation gives CASGPQVRDEQFF.

The V gene is TRBV11-1, the J gene TRBJ2-1; D uncertain. The ends were cut back, 6 bases at V and 0 bases at J, with 12 bases in the middle. The CDR3 runs 15 residues. Per the germline V gene, CDR1 is SGHAT and CDR2 is FQDESV (reference sequence). CDR3 region: CASSRLLSSYNEQFF. CDR3 DNA: TGTGCCAGCAGTCGACTGTTAAGCTCCTACAATGAGCAGTTCTTC.

This clonotype was recorded a few times. The V and J genes are TRBV14 and TRBJ1-2, with a tentative D call TRBD1 (5 bases). The ends were cut back, 4 bases at V and 4 bases at J, with 13 bases in the middle. CDR1 is SGHDN and CDR2 is FVKESK in the germline V gene. The CDR3 length is 14 residues. The CDR3 loop is CASSPVRQSYGYTF. The CDR3 DNA reads TGTGCCAGCAGCCCTGTAAGACAGAGCTATGGCTACACCTTC. Variable domain in full (rest from reference TRBV14 and TRBJ1-2): EAGVTQFPSHSVIEKGQTVTLRCDPISGHDNLYWYRRVMGKEIKFLLHFVKESKQDESGMPNNRFLAERTGGTYSTLKVQPAELEDSGVYFCASSPVRQSYGYTFGSGTRLTVV.

The chain is built from TRBV19 and TRBJ2-5; D possibly corresponds to TRBD2 (5 bases). Looked up from germline, CDR1 is LNHDA and CDR2 is SQIVND (reference sequence). CDR3 length: 14 residues. V lost 3 bases and J lost 4, with 12 bases in between. CDR3 DNA sequence: TGTGCCAGTAGTATCCTCGGAGGTCCAGAGACCCAGTACTTC. This codes for CASSILGGPETQYF.

The V call is TRBV27, the J call TRBJ2-3, with D unresolved. The germline V gene encodes CDR1 MNHEY and CDR2 SMNVEV (reference sequence). Trimming cost V 0 bases and J 3 bases, with 10 bases left between them. The CDR3 sequence is 15 residues long. CDR3 protein: CASSLSNWATDTQYF. In nucleotides, the CDR3 is TGTGCCAGCAGTTTATCGAACTGGGCTACAGATACGCAGTATTTT.

The sample holds many counts of this clonotype. V is TRBV20-1 and J is TRBJ2-7, with D maybe TRBD2 (6 bases). Germline lookup yields CDR1 DFQATT and CDR2 SNEGSKA (reference sequence). The CDR3 extends over 16 amino acids. V was trimmed by 4 bases and J by 4 bases, leaving 23 bases between them. As DNA, the CDR3 is TGCAGTGCTACGGCCGCAGGGAGAAAAAGCGGGTACGAGCAGTACTTC. This translates into CSATAAGRKSGYEQYF.

CDR3 loop: CASSKGSEGNQETQYF. Here the CDR3 DNA reads TGTGCCAGCAGTAAGGGATCAGAGGGGAACCAAGAGACCCAGTACTTC. This chain joins TRBV6-2 or TRBV6-3 and TRBJ2-5; TRBD1 or TRBD2 may be the D gene (5 bases each). The CDR3 contains 16 residues. Deletions cut 5 bases from V and 0 bases from J, with 16 bases between. The germline V gene encodes CDR1 MNHEY and CDR2 SVGEGT.

J is TRBJ1-1 and V is TRBV6-6; D unclear. The CDR3 covers 15 residues. The ends were cut back, 0 bases at V and 1 base at J, with 9 bases in the middle. Germline CDR1 reads MNHNY; CDR2 reads SVGAGI (reference sequence). DNA of the CDR3: TGTGCCAGCAGTTACTCGGCTACGGAGAACACTGAAGCTTTCTTT. It is translated as CASSYSATENTEAFF.

V gene TRBV20-1 combines with J gene TRBJ1-1; possible D gene TRBD1, 5 bases. Germline V CDR1 and CDR2: DFQATT, SNEGSKA (reference sequence). CDR3 length equals 13 residues. Trimming left V 6 bases short and J 5 bases short, with 16 bases between. The CDR3 loop is CSAPGRGTTEAFF. For the CDR3, the DNA is TGCAGTGCCCCTGGGAGGGGTACGACTGAAGCTTTCTTT.

The chain carries TRBV20-1 and TRBJ2-5, with D maybe TRBD2 (7 bases). The germline CDR1 and CDR2 sequences are DFQATT and SNEGSKA (reference sequence). This CDR3 comprises 17 residues. The germline V and J ends were trimmed by 0 bases and 2 bases, with 19 bases remaining between them. The DNA for the CDR3 is TGCAGTGCTAGAGATTTGGGGGCTAGCGGAAAACAAGAGACCCAGTACTTC. It translates to CSARDLGASGKQETQYF.

This clonotype came up a few times. The rearrangement uses TRBV4-1 and TRBJ2-5; D is perhaps TRBD1 (6 bases). The CDR3 spans 17 residues. V was cut by 0 bases and J by 0 bases, with 14 bases left in between. From germline, CDR1 is MGHRA and CDR2 YSYEKL. The CDR3 sequence: CASSQDPAGEYQETQYF. The CDR3 DNA follows: TGCGCCAGCAGCCAAGATCCGGCAGGGGAGTACCAAGAGACCCAGTACTTC.